The source of this T cell receptor (beta chain) is a study of breast tumors, draining lymph nodes, adjacent tissues. Ten or more counts support this clonotype. Its antigen is still unknown. The lymph nodes were axillary draining lymph nodes from breast cancer patients. This CDR3 spans 14 amino acids. Germline V gene data show CDR1 as MGHDK and CDR2 as SYGVNS. Trimming removed 4 bases from V and 7 bases from J; junction bases left unmatched: 9. TCRdb recomputed calls from the multiplex PCR reads with MiXCR, one row per CDR3 protein. Of nearly 200,000 distinct CDR3 sequences in the sample, approximately 30% were seen once. General study points: Tumor and nontumor repertoires were significantly more similar in luminal-like than in basal-like breast cancer. Tumors had less TCR diversity than lymph nodes, more than nontumor tissue.

Source material: axillary lymph node tissue. This TCR was recovered from a female donor with breast cancer. Some clones in this sample may be carry-over from other donors' samples. The chain has TRBV25-1 and TRBJ1-2, with 7 positions matching TRBD1. The CDR3 spells CASSASDRVVGYTF. DNA of the CDR3: TGTGCCAGCAGTGCCAGTGACAGGGTTGTTGGCTACACCTTC.